This TCR beta chain came from a study of blood T cell repertoires in COVID-19 (dated by TCRdb to the early 2020s). Notes on the research overall: Collaborator samples came from the United States, Italy and Spain and covered acute and convalescent phases of COVID-19. The prospective study material was composed of cDNA or gDNA derived from T cells, B-cell-depleted T cells, or PBMCs. Subjects who had been exposed to COVID-19, were actively infected with it, or had recovered from it provided the deeply sampled blood TCRbeta repertoires that made up the dataset. A freely available public database, intended as a resource for researchers studying the immune response to SARS-CoV-2, is where the repertoires were released. Samples were obtained from the ongoing ImmuneRACE study (first 160 participants) and from over 1,000 subjects provided by 6 global collaborators. A de-identified subject ID, COVID-19 status, age in years and sex were almost always included in the sample metadata. Where HLA class I and class II types were available, the types were taken from metadata supplied by the sample provider, not from assay-based typing.

About this clone: The antigen this receptor binds is unknown. No qualities accompany the bases; no much larger clone lies one base away.

Study-wide findings and limitations: Clinical and demographic metadata were provided uncurated, with the amount varying by source and participant.

The germline V gene gives CDR1 as SGHAT and CDR2 as FQNNGV. The CDR3 runs 18 residues from the cysteine to the phenylalanine. The read is trimmed to its CDR3 DNA, 54 bases read in frame from base 1. V lost 4 bases and J lost 5 bases; the stretch between them is 21 bases long. Collaborating institutions collected whole blood in K2EDTA tubes following their own protocols. Collaborator samples were shipped for TCRbeta analysis as frozen whole blood, isolated PBMCs, or DNA extracted from either sample type. The immunoSEQ Assay, a bias-controlled multiplex PCR, was used to amplify TCRbeta CDR3 regions from genomic DNA. In the paper's pipeline: Nucleated cell counts per sample were estimated from amplification of reference gene primers within the assay. To quantify the absolute abundance of each unique TCRbeta CDR3 rearrangement, sequence reads were collapsed and filtered. For each sample, productive Simpson clonality was calculated by taking the square root of Simpson's diversity index across productive rearrangements. In its TCRdb copy, this immuneACCESS table keeps in-frame sequences only and misses some clones. Where compared with another copy, unresolved V genes explain less than half of these, and the others have no known cause. V and J calls and clone size follow that table, whereas D and trimming were derived from the DNA. For this sample the table gives 36,000 or so clones, of which 90% were detected only once. The ten biggest clones cover 4.8% of the sample.

The receptor was isolated from a human donor in a cohort sampled during active COVID-19. The material sequenced was peripheral blood. The chain joins TRBV11-2 to TRBJ1-6, and TRBD1 may be the D gene, going by 5 matching bases. The CDR3 reads as follows: CASSSHTGRPRDNSPLHF. The DNA sequence is as follows: TGTGCCAGCAGCTCGCATACAGGACGGCCACGAGATAATTCACCCCTCCACTTT. Here the CDR3 is joined to the reference TRBV11-2 and TRBJ1-6 genes, and the full variable domain is: EAGVAQSPRYKIIEKRQSVAFWCNPISGHATLYWYQQILGQGPKLLIQFQNNGVVDDSQLPKDRFSAERLKGVDSTLKIQPAKLEDSAVYLCASSSHTGRPRDNSPLHFGNGTRLTVT.